This TCR beta chain came from a study of blood T cell repertoires in COVID-19. About the research overall: Samples of COVID-19 (acute and convalescent) were obtained from the United States, Italy and Spain. PBMCs, B-cell-depleted T cells, or T cells provided the cDNA or gDNA that made up the material.

Original processing notes: Estimation of nucleated cell counts relied on the amplification of reference gene primers. Profiling relied on immunoSEQ multiplex PCR, and the TCRdb table lists in-frame clones only, not all of them. Clonal size and the V and J genes are those of that table, whereas D and trimming came from the DNA. The table shows approximately 58,000 clones, with over 90% occurring only once. Trimming pared 3 bases from V and 9 bases from J, leaving 6 bases between. CDR3 length: 11 amino acids. Per the germline V gene, CDR1 is PRHDT and CDR2 is FYEKMQ (reference sequence). Sequencing used peripheral blood. The receptor's source is a human donor in a cohort sampled during active COVID-19. V is TRBV13 and J is TRBJ2-1; D is unclear. The CDR3 bases are TGTGCCAGCAGCTTCGTCAGTGAGCAGTTCTTC. Its protein is CASSFVSEQFF. Full variable domain (outside the CDR3, taken from reference TRBV13 and TRBJ2-1): AAGVIQSPRHLIKEKRETATLKCYPIPRHDTVYWYQQGPGQDPQFLISFYEKMQSDKGSIPDRFSAQQFSDYHSELNMSSLELGDSALYFCASSFVSEQFFGPGTRLTVL.